The text below deals with one T cell receptor beta chain. Its antigen is not known. J gave up 7 bases and V 6 bases, and 9 bases lay outside the gene matches. CDR1 KGHSH and CDR2 LQKENI come from the germline V gene. The CDR3 covers 14 residues. Diagnosis rested on symptoms, serum thyroxine and TRAb, thyroid ultrasound, and orbital computed tomography. Ahead of any ophthalmopathy symptoms, the blood sample was obtained at the first diagnosis of hyperthyroidism. The source material, RNA transcripts, was used to amplify TCR beta CDR3 regions. Initially, a first-round RT-PCR of the TCR CDR3 employed the HTBI primer set. TCRdb processed the multiplex PCR reads anew with MiXCR; each CDR3 protein has one entry. Of around 290,000 distinct CDR3 sequences listed, less than 15% were seen once; the top ten hold 7.5% to 8%. The data belong to a study of T cells in Graves' hyperthyroidism and ophthalmopathy. Broader study findings: Median prediction lead before ophthalmopathy onset was 5.5 to 7 months with the model. The blood repertoire included most of the expanded thyroid clonotypes above 0.001.

The sequencing input was blood. This chain connects TRBV18 to TRBJ2-1; 7 positions agree with TRBD2. The TCR comes from a woman in her twenties or thirties with Graves' hyperthyroidism that later progressed to Graves' ophthalmopathy. The CDR3 bases are TGTGCCAGCTCGCCGGAGGGAGGGAAGAATGAGCAGTTCTTC. Translated, it gives CASSPEGGKNEQFF.